Below, 29 T cell receptor beta chains from the same sample are listed, as sequenced in a study of identical twins. TCRdb recomputed calls from the 5' RACE reads with MiXCR, one row per CDR3 protein. The sample has 500,000 to 550,000 distinct CDR3 sequences, 20% to 25% seen once; the top ten hold 0.4% to 0.6%. A further study also used this sample, focusing on yellow fever vaccine responses in identical twins.

Specimen: CD4+ T cells sorted from blood. Receptor source: a woman aged 18 to 35 in good health.

CDR3 nucleotide sequence: TGTGCCAGCATCGGGACTAGCGGGGGGGCTGGTACGCAGTATTTT. It is translated as CASIGTSGGAGTQYF. V usage is TRBV2 and J usage is TRBJ2-3, with 16 bases identical to TRBD2. V was pared by 7 bases and J by 8 bases, with 6 bases of the junction left unmatched. CDR1 SNHLY and CDR2 FYNNEI come from the germline V gene. There are 15 residues in the CDR3.

This chain uses TRBV10-3 with TRBJ2-5; 10 nucleotides match TRBD1. Germline-derived CDR1 and CDR2 are ENHRY and SYGVKD. The CDR3 has 15 amino acids. The V gene end was trimmed by 3 bases and the J gene end by 3 bases; junction bases not matched to a gene: 4. The CDR3 region is CAISDQGQGKETQYF. DNA for the CDR3: TGTGCCATCAGTGATCAGGGACAGGGGAAAGAGACCCAGTACTTC.

This sequence joins TRBV3-1 and TRBJ1-1, with 9 nucleotides matching TRBD1. This CDR3 is 15 amino acids long. Germline CDR1 LGHDT, CDR2 YNNKEL (reference sequence). V lost 4 bases to trimming and J lost 5 bases; unmatched junction nucleotides: 8. The CDR3 is CASSPQVQGATEAFF. CDR3 nucleotides: TGTGCCAGCAGCCCTCAGGTACAGGGGGCGACTGAAGCTTTCTTT.

This clonotype showed up just a few times. The rearrangement links TRBV9 to TRBJ2-1; TRBD2 aligns across 13 bases. CDR1 is SGDLS and CDR2 is YYNGEE in the germline V gene. The ends lost 2 bases at V and 3 bases at J; junction bases unmatched: 2. The CDR3 has 16 residues. The CDR3 loop is CASSVGLAGYYNEQFF. CDR3 coding DNA: TGTGCCAGCAGCGTGGGACTAGCGGGGTACTACAATGAGCAGTTCTTC.

This clonotype has only a few counts. The chain couples TRBV10-3 to TRBJ2-2, with D possibly being TRBD1 (6 bases). V lost 4 bases, J lost 1 base, and 13 bases lay in between. From germline, CDR1 is ENHRY and CDR2 SYGVKD. CDR3 length: 16 residues. CDR3 sequence reads: CAISGWGRLNTGELFF. CDR3 nucleotide sequence: TGTGCCATCAGTGGCTGGGGGCGATTGAACACCGGGGAGCTGTTTTTT.

The chain is built from TRBV27 and TRBJ2-7, with 9 nucleotides matching TRBD2. The V and J ends lost 10 bases and 3 bases, in that order; junction bases with no gene match: 13. Germline values: CDR1 MNHEY, CDR2 SMNVEV (reference sequence). The CDR3 runs to 15 residues. The chain's CDR3 is CATHDYVAGVYEQYF. CDR3 coding DNA: TGTGCCACCCACGACTATGTAGCGGGAGTCTACGAGCAGTACTTC.

The rearrangement joins TRBV27 to TRBJ2-3; 8 bases are a match to TRBD1. The CDR3 has 16 amino acids. Germline values: CDR1 MNHEY, CDR2 SMNVEV (reference sequence). V dropped 6 bases and J dropped 2; count of bases not matched to a gene: 10. CDR3 residues: CASRPGQGGYTDTQYF. The CDR3 region has the DNA TGTGCCAGCAGACCAGGACAGGGTGGTTACACAGATACGCAGTATTTT.

This clonotype has more than one count but fewer than ten. The chain has TRBV20-1 and TRBJ1-4; D might be TRBD1 (6 bases). Germline V gene sequence: CDR1 DFQATT, CDR2 SNEGSKA (reference sequence). The length of the CDR3 is 13 residues. V was cut by 3 bases and J by 7 bases, with 12 bases left in between. This CDR3 is CSARATGTEKLFF. The DNA of the CDR3 is TGCAGTGCTAGGGCTACAGGGACTGAAAAACTGTTTTTT.

This clonotype was observed a few times. V and J are TRBV3-1 and TRBJ2-7; 7 bases map to TRBD1. Per the germline V gene, CDR1 is LGHDT and CDR2 is YNNKEL (reference sequence). V was pared by 3 bases and J by 4 bases, with 9 bases of the junction left unmatched. This CDR3 region has 15 residues. This chain's CDR3 is CASSQQDRIIYEQYF. The CDR3 coding sequence is TGTGCCAGCAGCCAGCAGGACAGGATCATTTACGAGCAGTACTTC.

Only a few counts were recorded for this clonotype. This chain joins TRBV12-3 or TRBV12-4 and TRBJ2-7; possibly TRBD2 for D (5 bases). CDR3 length equals 14 residues. The germline V and J ends were trimmed by 8 bases and 3 bases, with 17 bases remaining between them. CDR3 DNA: TGTGCCAGCTCTGTAGCGACGTCAGACTACGAGCAGTACTTC. It specifies CASSVATSDYEQYF.

The J gene is TRBJ2-1, the V gene TRBV12-3 or TRBV12-4, with D possibly being TRBD2 (6 bases). Between the trimmed V and J ends, which lost 7 bases and 7 bases, there was a span of 14 bases. The CDR3 loop spans 13 amino acids. CDR3 loop: CASTLGGKNEQFF. The CDR3 coding sequence is TGTGCCAGCACTCTGGGGGGAAAAAATGAGCAGTTCTTC.

This clonotype has a count of ten or more. The chain is built from TRBV5-6 and TRBJ2-1, with TRBD1 as a possible D gene (6 bases). This CDR3 spans 13 amino acids. The germline gives CDR1 SGHDT, CDR2 YYEEEE. V was pared by 2 bases and J by 9 bases, with 12 bases between. The CDR3 region has the DNA TGTGCCAGCAGCTTAAACCCCAGGGGTGAGCAGTTCTTC. This translates into CASSLNPRGEQFF.

The J gene is TRBJ2-2, the V gene TRBV20-1, with D unclear. CDR1 is DFQATT and CDR2 is SNEGSKA in the germline V gene (reference sequence). The CDR3 has 13 residues. With 3 bases removed from V and 5 bases from J, the gap between germline ends came to 10 bases. CDR3 DNA sequence: TGCAGTGCTAGGTTGACGGTGACCGGGGAGCTGTTTTTT. This encodes CSARLTVTGELFF.

The V gene is TRBV10-3, the J gene TRBJ1-4, with D unresolved. CDR1 and CDR2 (germline): ENHRY, SYGVKD. V dropped 2 bases and J dropped 0 bases, with 4 bases sitting between them. The CDR3 runs 14 residues. The CDR3 here is CAISEQATNEKLFF. The CDR3 DNA is TGTGCCATCAGTGAGCAGGCAACTAATGAAAAACTGTTTTTT.

V and J are TRBV2 and TRBJ2-6; 8 bases match TRBD1. Looked up from germline, CDR1 is SNHLY and CDR2 is FYNNEI. Trimming cost V 2 bases and J 3 bases; bases outside gene matches: 15. This CDR3 is built from 20 residues. CDR3 in amino acids: CASSEFGGTGLLSGANVLTF. The CDR3 nucleotides are TGTGCCAGCAGTGAATTTGGAGGGACAGGCCTTTTGAGTGGGGCCAACGTCCTGACTTTC.

This clonotype was counted a few times. The chain links TRBV10-3 to TRBJ2-1; possibly TRBD2 for D (6 bases). CDR3 size: 15 residues. Trimming shortened V by 8 bases and J by 6 bases, and 20 bases separated the two germline ends. The germline V gene encodes CDR1 ENHRY and CDR2 SYGVKD. CDR3 sequence: CAIRFAGRESNEQFF. The CDR3 DNA reads as TGTGCCATCCGATTTGCGGGACGGGAAAGCAATGAGCAGTTCTTC.

This clonotype was observed a handful of times. This chain connects TRBV12-3 or TRBV12-4 to TRBJ2-1; 7 nucleotides agree with TRBD2. The CDR3 length is 14 residues. The J segment lost 9 bases and the V segment lost 6 bases, leaving 11 bases of the junction unmatched. CDR3 protein: CASRRGGRGGEQFF. CDR3 nucleotides: TGTGCCAGCAGGAGGGGCGGGAGAGGCGGTGAGCAGTTCTTC.

The chain is built from TRBV20-1 and TRBJ2-5, with D hard to call. Germline CDR1 reads DFQATT; CDR2 reads SNEGSKA (reference sequence). The CDR3 is 12 amino acids. V lost 0 bases, J lost 2 bases, and 4 bases lay in between. The CDR3 bases are TGCAGTGCTAGAGACCAACAAGAGACCCAGTACTTC. It yields the protein CSARDQQETQYF.

This chain joins TRBV29-1 and TRBJ2-7, with 10 bases identical to TRBD1. J lost 4 bases, V lost 6 bases, and 9 bases had no gene match. Germline V lookup: CDR1 SQVTM, CDR2 ANQGSEA. The CDR3 is 14 amino acids. Here the CDR3 DNA reads TGCAGCGTGGCACCGGGACAGGGGACGTACGAGCAGTACTTC. It yields the protein CSVAPGQGTYEQYF.

The chain couples TRBV10-2 to TRBJ2-1; unclear D gene. Trimming shortened V by 6 bases and J by 5 bases, and 11 bases separated the two germline ends. CDR1 is WSHSY, CDR2 SAAADI, per germline. The CDR3 extends over 13 amino acids. The CDR3 loop is CASRRTENNEQFF. The CDR3 coding sequence is TGCGCCAGCAGAAGGACGGAGAACAATGAGCAGTTCTTC.

This clonotype was observed a handful of times. The genes are TRBV5-1 and TRBJ2-1; TRBD2 aligns across 11 bases. Germline assignment: CDR1 SGHRS and CDR2 YFSETQ. The trim removed 4 bases at V and 7 bases at J, leaving 7 bases unmatched. The CDR3 is made up of 15 amino acids. The CDR3 spells CASSKTSGSINEQFF. The CDR3 DNA follows: TGCGCCAGCAGCAAAACTAGCGGGAGTATTAATGAGCAGTTCTTC.

This clonotype was seen only a few times. The chain combines TRBV10-3 with TRBJ1-1; tentative D call: TRBD1 (5 bases). Germline V gene sequence: CDR1 ENHRY, CDR2 SYGVKD. Deletions cut 7 bases from V and 1 base from J, with 10 bases between. CDR3 length: 13 amino acids. For the CDR3, the DNA is TGTGCCATCAACGAGGGGCCGAACACTGAAGCTTTCTTT. Encoded protein: CAINEGPNTEAFF.

A few counts support this clonotype. The J gene is TRBJ2-5, the V gene TRBV12-3 or TRBV12-4, with 7 nucleotides matching TRBD1. V shed 3 bases and J 2 bases; nucleotides not matched to a gene: 6. This CDR3 has 15 amino acids. The CDR3 nucleotides are TGTGCCAGCAGTTTTGGGGGACAGAGACAAGAGACCCAGTACTTC. Translated, it gives CASSFGGQRQETQYF.

V usage is TRBV5-4 and J usage is TRBJ2-7, with 13 bases matching TRBD2. CDR1 and CDR2 from the germline V gene are SGHNT and YYREEE (reference sequence). The CDR3 is 15 residues long. V was pared by 5 bases and J by 4 bases, with 6 bases of the junction left unmatched. CDR3 region: CASSGTSGRVYEQYF. In DNA, the CDR3 is TGTGCCAGCAGTGGCACTAGCGGGAGGGTATACGAGCAGTACTTC.

This clonotype was observed at least ten times. The V call is TRBV3-1, the J call TRBJ2-2, with D tentatively TRBD1 (5 bases). Germline V gene data show CDR1 as LGHDT and CDR2 as YNNKEL (reference sequence). This CDR3 region has 15 residues. V was pared by 0 bases and J by 7 bases, with 12 bases between. CDR3 DNA: TGTGCCAGCAGCCAAGAGTGGGGCGAGGTCGGGGAGCTGTTTTTT. Residues: CASSQEWGEVGELFF. The full variable domain, in which reference TRBV3-1 and TRBJ2-2 provide the parts outside the CDR3, is DTAVSQTPKYLVTQMGNDKSIKCEQNLGHDTMYWYKQDSKKFLKIMFSYNNKELIINETVPNRFSPKSPDKAHLNLHINSLELGDSAVYFCASSQEWGEVGELFFGEGSRLTVL.

This clonotype was seen at least ten times. The genes are TRBV5-1 and TRBJ1-1; a possible D gene is TRBD1 (6 bases). CDR3 length equals 14 residues. The germline V and J ends were trimmed by 4 bases and 4 bases, with 14 bases remaining between them. Per germline, CDR1 SGHRS and CDR2 YFSETQ. CDR3 nucleotides: TGCGCCAGCAGCCCTGGGGGGGCGGGCACTGAAGCTTTCTTT. Translating it yields CASSPGGAGTEAFF.

The chain carries TRBV27 and TRBJ2-1; 10 bases align to TRBD2. V trimming: 6 bases; J trimming: 4 bases; junction bases outside the gene matches: 12. This CDR3 is built from 17 residues. Germline V gene lookup returns CDR1 MNHEY and CDR2 SMNVEV (reference sequence). CDR3 loop: CASSPSRLAGVYNEQFF. Here the CDR3 DNA reads TGTGCCAGCAGCCCCAGCCGGCTAGCGGGGGTTTACAATGAGCAGTTCTTC.

Only a few counts were recorded for this clonotype. The chain is built from TRBV28 and TRBJ2-1, with 8 positions matching TRBD2. The trim removed 4 bases at V and 5 bases at J, leaving 10 bases unmatched. From germline, CDR1 is MDHEN and CDR2 SYDVKM. The CDR3 sequence is 16 residues long. The CDR3 DNA follows: TGTGCCAGCAGTTCCCCGGGTAGCGGGGCAAACAATGAGCAGTTCTTC. This sequence encodes CASSSPGSGANNEQFF.

The chain couples TRBV5-1 to TRBJ2-5; tentative D call: TRBD2 (7 bases). V lost 6 bases to trimming and J lost 2 bases, with 26 bases between them. The V gene's germline CDR1 is SGHRS and CDR2 YFSETQ. This CDR3 contains 18 residues. The CDR3 coding sequence is TGCGCCAGCAAGGGGGGGACGGGATTAGCTCAAAGTCAAGAGACCCAGTACTTC. It yields the protein CASKGGTGLAQSQETQYF. The variable domain in full, with the rest retrieved from reference TRBV5-1 and TRBJ2-5, is KAGVTQTPRYLIKTRGQQVTLSCSPISGHRSVSWYQQTPGQGLQFLFEYFSETQRNKGNFPGRFSGRQFSNSRSEMNVSTLELGDSALYLCASKGGTGLAQSQETQYFGPGTRLLVL.